Sequencing of this T cell receptor (beta chain) was carried out in a study of blood T cell repertoires in COVID-19. Study summary: Spain, Italy and the United States supplied samples that represented acute and convalescent COVID-19. The analysed material was cDNA or gDNA that came from T cells, B-cell-depleted T cells, or PBMCs.

A Seattle source enrolled patients during active infection and followed them longitudinally. The authors' processing: The authors estimated nucleated cell counts from reference gene primer amplification. Profiled with immunoSEQ multiplex PCR; TCRdb holds only in-frame clones, not every one. The V and J calls and clone size come from that table; D and trimming were worked out from the DNA. The table has some 70,000 clones, 90% seen once. The source material was peripheral blood. The receptor was isolated from a man over 45 with COVID-19, enrolled during active disease.

The CDR3 DNA reads TGTGCCAGCAGCTTGTTATGGCTCGGTCGACAGTCTGATGAAAAACTGTTTTTT. Protein: CASSLLWLGRQSDEKLFF. The V and J genes are TRBV5-7 and TRBJ1-4; tentatively, D is TRBD1 (5 bases). TRBV5-7 is reported as an ORF; its role is uncertain. The V end lost 1 base, the J end lost 6 bases, and 22 bases lay between the germline ends. The CDR3 covers 18 residues.